A single sample gave rise to the 3 T cell receptor beta chains below, sequenced in a study of shared clonotypes between healthy human individuals. Terminally differentiated effector memory CD45RA+ cells were excluded from the naive CD8 cells, which were CD45RO-negative and positively selected for CCR7. The protocol was immunoSEQ multiplex PCR, while the TCRdb copy is restricted to in-frame clones and leaves out a portion. The repertoire holds about 680,000 clones, with around 92% as singletons. Sequencing was carried out using naive CD8+ T cells sorted from blood. These receptors came from a man in his thirties or forties in good health.

The V call is TRBV29-1, the J call TRBJ2-2; 12 nucleotides line up with TRBD2. The CDR3 spans 15 residues. The junction had 4 bases not matched to a gene; V was cut back by 5 bases and J by 3 bases. Germline V gives CDR1 SQVTM, CDR2 ANQGSEA. The CDR3 reads CSVSGLAGYTGELFF. The CDR3 region has the DNA TGCAGCGTTAGCGGACTAGCGGGGTACACCGGGGAGCTGTTTTTT.

The chain uses TRBV28 and TRBJ2-2, with a tentative D call TRBD2 (5 bases). The germline CDR1 and CDR2 sequences are MDHEN and SYDVKM. CDR3 length equals 16 residues. Trimming took 5 bases from V and 4 from J, leaving 17 bases between them. CDR3 coding DNA: TGTGCCAGCAGTCCGCAGTCTCTAGAGGGCACCGGGGAGCTGTTTTTT. This encodes CASSPQSLEGTGELFF.

The rearrangement uses TRBV27 and TRBJ2-3, with D unresolved. Looked up from germline, CDR1 is MNHEY and CDR2 is SMNVEV (reference sequence). This CDR3 is 13 amino acids long. V dropped 3 bases and J dropped 6 bases, with 10 bases sitting between them. Here the CDR3 reads CASSFLKVDTQYF. The CDR3 DNA reads TGTGCCAGCAGTTTCCTTAAGGTGGATACGCAGTATTTT.